This entry features one TCR beta chain sequence. In the same sample, other DNA sequences code for this CDR3. The sample originates from a study of blood T cell repertoires in COVID-19. Turning to the study itself: Donors in the United States, Italy and Spain gave samples during acute or convalescent COVID-19.

The CDR3 consists of 12 residues. V lost 1 base and J 5 bases, leaving 5 bases between the germline ends. Germline lookup yields CDR1 SNHLY and CDR2 FYNNEI. Assay: immunoSEQ multiplex PCR; the TCRdb copy retains only in-frame clones and omits some. The data hold about 430,000 clones, with about 90% observed a single time. Seattle-derived patients entered the study during active infection and were followed longitudinally. The V and J genes are TRBV2 and TRBJ1-1; D is uncertain. This TCR came from a man in his late teens or twenties with COVID-19, enrolled during active disease. Sequencing was performed on peripheral blood. CDR3 amino acids: CASSEGATEAFF. The CDR3 DNA is TGTGCCAGCAGTGAAGGGGCGACTGAAGCTTTCTTT.